This T cell receptor beta chain derives from a study of blood T cell repertoires in COVID-19. Study information: Acute-phase and convalescent COVID-19 samples originated in the United States, Italy and Spain. In each case, the material was cDNA or gDNA derived from T cells, B-cell-depleted T cells, or PBMCs.

The V gene lost 1 base and the J gene lost 6 bases, with 9 bases spanning the gap. The V gene's germline CDR1 is LNHNV and CDR2 YYDKDF (reference sequence). The CDR3 extends over 13 amino acids. Study processing details: Cell counts per sample came from amplifying reference gene primers. The data were produced by immunoSEQ multiplex PCR, yet TCRdb's version contains in-frame clones alone and is incomplete. Clone size and the V and J calls come from that table; the DNA yielded D and trimming. The data show roughly 43,000 clones, with about four fifths seen just once and 20% to 30% held by the top ten.

This chain links TRBV15 with TRBJ1-1, with D perhaps matching TRBD1 (5 bases). The sample consisted of peripheral blood. This sequence was found in a woman aged 60-75 years with acute or convalescent COVID-19. The CDR3 coding sequence is TGTGCCACCAGCAGAGGGGGCTTACCTGAAGCTTTCTTT. It is translated as CATSRGGLPEAFF.